Presented here are 12 T cell receptor beta chains from one specimen sequenced in a study of blood T cell repertoires in COVID-19. Sequencing was performed with immunoSEQ multiplex PCR; in TCRdb, only in-frame clones are kept and a portion is missing. Seen here are roughly 150,000 clones, 89% observed once, and the top ten hold approximately 3%. What was sequenced was peripheral blood. The receptors come from a man in his fifties or sixties with acute or convalescent COVID-19.

The V gene is TRBV10-1, the J gene TRBJ1-2; 7 bases align to TRBD1. CDR1 WNHNN and CDR2 SYGVQD come from the germline V gene (reference sequence). CDR3 size: 12 residues. V gave up 3 bases and J gave up 6 bases; unmatched junction bases: 1. The CDR3 loop is CASSETGDGYTF. The CDR3 bases are TGCGCCAGCAGTGAAACAGGGGATGGCTACACCTTC.

This clone was found once. This sequence joins TRBV6-5 and TRBJ1-1, with D possibly being TRBD1 (5 bases). V was trimmed by 4 bases and J by 3 bases, leaving 15 bases between them. The CDR3 contains 15 residues. Per germline, CDR1 MNHEY and CDR2 SVGAGI. The CDR3 DNA reads TGTGCCAGCAGTTCACCAAGGGGCCTGGACACTGAAGCTTTCTTT. This translates into CASSSPRGLDTEAFF.

The J gene is TRBJ1-1, the V gene TRBV3-1 (or the pseudogene TRBV3-2); 8 nucleotides agree with TRBD1. This CDR3 comprises 14 residues. Germline CDR1 LGHDT, CDR2 YNNKEL (reference sequence). V shed 0 bases and J 9 bases; nucleotides not matched to a gene: 6. In DNA form, the CDR3 reads TGTGCCAGCAGCCAAGATTGGGACAGGAAGAAAGCTTTCTTT. Protein product: CASSQDWDRKKAFF.

V usage is TRBV6-5 and J usage is TRBJ2-7; the D gene is possibly TRBD2 (5 bases). CDR3 size: 15 residues. CDR1 and CDR2 from the germline V gene are MNHEY and SVGAGI. Trimming removed 4 bases at V and 0 bases at J, with 13 bases between. The CDR3 is CASSSDRESSYEQYF. DNA of the CDR3: TGTGCCAGCAGTTCCGACCGGGAAAGCTCCTACGAGCAGTACTTC.

The chain employs TRBV30 and TRBJ1-3; TRBD1 agrees at 10 bases. The CDR3 spans 18 residues. Germline lookup yields CDR1 GTSNPN and CDR2 SVGIG (reference sequence). Trimming at V came to 0 bases and at J to 2 bases, leaving 10 bases not matched to a gene. In DNA, the CDR3 is TGTGCCTGGAGTGTAGAGGGACAGGGGTCTATAACTGGAAACACCATATATTTT. The encoded protein is CAWSVEGQGSITGNTIYF.

The chain joins TRBV6-5 to TRBJ1-1, with 10 nucleotides matching TRBD1. V was clipped by 1 base and J by 8 bases; unmatched bases: 7. Germline-derived CDR1 and CDR2 are MNHEY and SVGAGI. This CDR3 is 15 amino acids long. The CDR3 loop is CASSYFDRGPTEAFF. The DNA for the CDR3 is TGTGCCAGCAGTTACTTCGACAGGGGGCCCACGGAAGCTTTCTTT.

The chain uses TRBV11-1 and TRBJ1-2, with D perhaps matching TRBD1 (5 bases). V gave up 5 bases and J gave up 8 bases, with 15 bases separating them. There are 13 residues in the CDR3. From germline, CDR1 is SGHAT and CDR2 FQDESV (reference sequence). CDR3 nucleotide sequence: TGTGCCAGCAGCAAGCTCCAGGGCAGCGGCTACACCTTC. Its protein product is CASSKLQGSGYTF. Full variable domain (outside the CDR3, taken from reference TRBV11-1 and TRBJ1-2): EAEVAQSPRYKITEKSQAVAFWCDPISGHATLYWYRQILGQGPELLVQFQDESVVDDSQLPKDRFSAERLKGVDSTLKIQPAELGDSAMYLCASSKLQGSGYTFGSGTRLTVV.

As regards this clone: Other nucleotide sequences from this sample produce the same CDR3. DNA of the CDR3: TGTGCCACCCAACAGGGGGCGAACACTGAAGCTTTCTTT. As protein: CATQQGANTEAFF. The V and J genes are TRBV19 and TRBJ1-1, with 9 nucleotides matching TRBD1. Germline-derived CDR1 and CDR2 are LNHDA and SQIVND (reference sequence). With 10 bases clipped from V and 1 base from J, the junction kept 4 bases outside the gene matches. The CDR3 spans 13 residues. The full variable domain, completed using reference TRBV19 and TRBJ1-1, is DGGITQSPKYLFRKEGQNVTLSCEQNLNHDAMYWYRQDPGQGLRLIYYSQIVNDFQKGDIAEGYSVSREKKESFPLTVTSAQKNPTAFYLCATQQGANTEAFFGQGTRLTVV.

The chain recombines TRBV19 with TRBJ2-4; D gene ambiguous. V lost 6 bases, J lost 8 bases, and 20 bases lay in between. The CDR3 totals 15 residues. Germline values: CDR1 LNHDA, CDR2 SQIVND (reference sequence). CDR3 sequence (DNA): TGTGCCAGTAGCGATAAGGCTCGAGGAGAGGACATTCAGTACTTC. Translated, it gives CASSDKARGEDIQYF.

The J gene is TRBJ1-3, the V gene TRBV25-1; D is unresolved. CDR3 size: 16 residues. Between the trimmed V and J ends, which lost 4 bases and 1 base, there was a span of 14 bases. Germline-derived CDR1 and CDR2 are MGHDK and SYGVNS. In nucleotides, the CDR3 is TGTGCCAGCAGTGTTTCCGGGAGAAGATCTGGAAACACCATATATTTT. Its protein product is CASSVSGRRSGNTIYF.

The V call is TRBV5-1, the J call TRBJ1-2; TRBD1 aligns across 7 bases. J gave up 6 bases and V 2 bases, and 7 bases lay outside the gene matches. Germline loops: CDR1 SGHRS, CDR2 YFSETQ. The CDR3 consists of 14 residues. CDR3 in amino acids: CASSFNSGGNGYTF. The CDR3 DNA is TGCGCCAGCAGCTTCAATTCAGGGGGAAATGGCTACACCTTC.

The chain is built from TRBV4-3 and TRBJ2-7; 7 bases line up with TRBD2. The CDR3 has 15 amino acids. Germline lookup yields CDR1 LGHNA and CDR2 YSLEER. Trimming took 0 bases from V and 7 from J; bases not matched to a gene: 9. CDR3 DNA sequence: TGCGCCAGCAGCCAAGAGGCACGGGGGGTTGGGGAGCAGTACTTC. Translating gives CASSQEARGVGEQYF.